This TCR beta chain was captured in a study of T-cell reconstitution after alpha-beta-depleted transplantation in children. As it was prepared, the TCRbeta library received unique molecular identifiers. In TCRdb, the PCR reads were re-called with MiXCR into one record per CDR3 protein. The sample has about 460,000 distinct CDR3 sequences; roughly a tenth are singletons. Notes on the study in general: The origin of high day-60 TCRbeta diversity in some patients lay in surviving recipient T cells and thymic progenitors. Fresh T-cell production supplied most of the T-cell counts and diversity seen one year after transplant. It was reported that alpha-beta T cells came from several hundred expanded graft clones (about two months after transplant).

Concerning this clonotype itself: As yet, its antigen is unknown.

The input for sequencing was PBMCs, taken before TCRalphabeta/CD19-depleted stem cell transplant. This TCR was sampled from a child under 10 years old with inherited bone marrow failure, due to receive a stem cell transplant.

The DNA for the CDR3 is TGCAGTGCTAGGGCGGGACACCGTCCCCAAGAGACCCAGTACTTC. This gives the protein CSARAGHRPQETQYF. The rearrangement links TRBV20-1 to TRBJ2-5; either TRBD1 or TRBD2 may fit D (6 bases each). Trimming removed 3 bases from V and 1 base from J, with 15 bases in between. The CDR3 loop spans 15 amino acids. The germline V gene has CDR1 DFQATT and CDR2 SNEGSKA (reference sequence).